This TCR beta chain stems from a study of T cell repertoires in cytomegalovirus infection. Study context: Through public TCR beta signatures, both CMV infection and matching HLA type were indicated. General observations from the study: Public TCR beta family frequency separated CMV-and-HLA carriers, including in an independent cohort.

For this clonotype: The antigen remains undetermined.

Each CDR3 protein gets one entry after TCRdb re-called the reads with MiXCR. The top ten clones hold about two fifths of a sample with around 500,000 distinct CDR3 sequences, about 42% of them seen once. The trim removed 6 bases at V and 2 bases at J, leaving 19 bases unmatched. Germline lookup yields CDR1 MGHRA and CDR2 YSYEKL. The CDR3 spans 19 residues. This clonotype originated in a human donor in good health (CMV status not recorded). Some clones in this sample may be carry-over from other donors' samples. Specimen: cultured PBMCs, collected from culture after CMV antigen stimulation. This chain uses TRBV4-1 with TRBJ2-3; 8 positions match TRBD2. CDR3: CASRLGTGWTSPSTDTQYF. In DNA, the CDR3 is TGCGCCAGCAGACTGGGTACGGGGTGGACTAGCCCTTCCACAGATACGCAGTATTTT.